This entry lists 16 T cell receptor beta chains sequenced from one sample in a study of T-cell memory formation after mild COVID-19 (dated by TCRdb to 2020 to 2022). The method was 5' RACE. Reads for this sample came from an Illumina NovaSeq 6000. The raw public data were reprocessed by TCRdb itself: fastp quality trimming at Q25, MiXCR clonotype calling, in-frame beta chains only. Duplicate CDR3 protein sequences are folded into a single record with the most common DNA and genes. This sample is represented by about 430,000 distinct CDR3 sequences; roughly a quarter of them were singletons. The top ten constitute around 9.5% of the sample. Sequenced sample: PBMCs or a T cell subset sorted from them (not recorded which). The receptors derive from an adult woman who had mild COVID-19 (a few samples of this study predate the infection). The sample titles of this study are shuffled in the database, so cell type and time point are left out; the donor was told from shared clones.

The table lists this clonotype with a few counts. The rearrangement uses TRBV6-1 and TRBJ1-2, with a weak D call TRBD1 (5 bases). V shed 8 bases and J shed 7 bases, with 11 bases lying between them. CDR3 length equals 11 residues. The germline V gene has CDR1 MNHNS and CDR2 SASEGT. The CDR3 DNA is TGTGCCAGCGGCAGGGATTTTGGCTACACCTTC. Its protein product is CASGRDFGYTF.

There are a few counts of this clonotype. This chain uses TRBV7-8 with TRBJ2-5, with a weak D call TRBD1 (5 bases). Germline loops: CDR1 SGHVS, CDR2 FQNEAQ. The CDR3 totals 14 residues. V lost 1 base to trimming and J lost 3 bases, with 9 bases between them. In DNA form, the CDR3 reads TGTGCCAGCAGCTTAGACGTAGGGGAAGAGACCCAGTACTTC. Amino acids: CASSLDVGEETQYF.

This clonotype was seen more than once but under ten times. V is TRBV5-1 and J is TRBJ2-3; possibly TRBD2 for D (5 bases). The V end was cut by 5 bases, the J end by 6 bases, with 13 bases between. The CDR3 is made up of 13 amino acids. The germline V gene has CDR1 SGHRS and CDR2 YFSETQ. The CDR3 DNA reads TGCGCCAGCAGTGAGGAGGTCACCGATACGCAGTATTTT. Translation: CASSEEVTDTQYF.

The chain is built from TRBV12-3 or TRBV12-4 and TRBJ2-3; D perhaps matches TRBD2 (6 bases). The CDR3 is made up of 12 amino acids. V lost 5 bases and J 7 bases, leaving 10 bases between the germline ends. The CDR3 DNA follows: TGTGCCAGCAGTGCTGGACTAAATACGCAGTATTTT. Protein sequence: CASSAGLNTQYF.

This clonotype showed up just a few times. The chain employs TRBV5-1 and TRBJ1-1; D gene uncertain. The V gene lost 0 bases and the J gene lost 3 bases, with 12 bases spanning the gap. CDR3 size: 15 residues. Germline CDR1 SGHRS, CDR2 YFSETQ. The CDR3 spells CASSLARAEDTEAFF. CDR3 DNA: TGCGCCAGCAGCTTGGCAAGGGCGGAGGACACTGAAGCTTTCTTT.

This chain uses TRBV21-1 with TRBJ2-1. TRBV21-1 constitutes a pseudogene. This CDR3 is built from 17 residues. CDR3 DNA sequence: TGTGCCAGCAGCAAAGTGGCTAACTATAGCTCCTACAATGAGCAGTTCTTC. Translated: CASSKVANYSSYNEQFF.

The chain is built from TRBV7-2 and TRBJ2-5, with a weak D call TRBD1 (6 bases). V dropped 2 bases and J dropped 3 bases, with 13 bases sitting between them. The V gene's germline CDR1 is SGHTA and CDR2 FQGNSA. CDR3 length: 15 residues. CDR3 coding DNA: TGTGCCAGCAGCTTATCCCGGACAGCAAAAGAGACCCAGTACTTC. This sequence encodes CASSLSRTAKETQYF.

This clonotype was detected many times. V and J are TRBV29-1 and TRBJ1-6; D is possibly TRBD1 (5 bases). V was shortened by 7 bases and J by 6 bases, with 13 bases between the two germline ends. Looked up from germline, CDR1 is SQVTM and CDR2 is ANQGSEA. There are 13 residues in the CDR3. CDR3 in amino acids: CSAGDGPNSPLHF. CDR3 nucleotides: TGCAGCGCGGGGGACGGACCTAATTCACCCCTCCACTTT.

The J gene is TRBJ2-3, the V gene TRBV6-5, with D perhaps assigned TRBD1 or TRBD2 (5 bases each). Germline CDR1 is MNHEY and CDR2 is SVGAGI. This CDR3 is 13 amino acids long. The V and J ends lost 5 bases and 5 bases respectively, with 11 bases between them. This CDR3 reads CASSVGDEDTQYF. The CDR3 nucleotides read TGTGCCAGCAGTGTAGGGGACGAAGATACGCAGTATTTT.

The chain employs TRBV7-6 and TRBJ2-5, with 16 bases aligning to TRBD2. The CDR3 is 16 amino acids. In germline, CDR1 is SGHVS, CDR2 FNYEAQ. V was pared by 8 bases and J by 2 bases, with 5 bases of the junction left unmatched. The CDR3 sequence is CASLPGLAGGQETQYF. The CDR3 DNA is TGTGCCAGCTTGCCGGGACTAGCGGGGGGGCAAGAGACCCAGTACTTC.

V is TRBV7-2 and J is TRBJ1-2, with 10 bases identical to TRBD1. Per the germline V gene, CDR1 is SGHTA and CDR2 is FQGNSA. The CDR3 runs to 15 residues. Germline trimming cut 0 bases from V and 7 bases from J; bases unmatched to any gene: 5. The CDR3 DNA reads as TGTGCCAGCAGCTTAGCGGGGGACAGGGGTCCTGGCTACACCTTC. It specifies CASSLAGDRGPGYTF.

The gene calls are TRBV20-1 and TRBJ2-3; 7 nucleotides agree with TRBD2. The germline V gene has CDR1 DFQATT and CDR2 SNEGSKA (reference sequence). This CDR3 has 15 residues. Unmatched junction bases numbered 11, after V lost 5 bases and J lost 3 bases. The CDR3 DNA reads as TGCAGTGCTTCCTTGGGAGAAGCGGGAACAGATACGCAGTATTTT. Translated, it gives CSASLGEAGTDTQYF.

This chain links TRBV6-6 with TRBJ1-1; TRBD1 might be the D (5 bases). Trimming took off 6 bases at V and 2 bases at J, with 13 bases between the two ends. Per germline, CDR1 MNHNY and CDR2 SVGAGI (reference sequence). This CDR3 is 14 amino acids long. DNA for the CDR3: TGTGCCAGCAGACGGGCGAGGGACAACACTGAAGCTTTCTTT. Translation: CASRRARDNTEAFF.

This clonotype was picked up a small number of times. This sequence joins TRBV24-1 and TRBJ2-7; the D gene is possibly TRBD2 (5 bases). Trimming left V 3 bases short and J 2 bases short, with 19 bases between. There are 17 residues in the CDR3. CDR1 and CDR2 (germline): KGHDR, SFDVKD. The CDR3, as DNA: TGTGCCACCAGTGATGGCCCCTCGAGCGGCAAAACCTACGAGCAGTACTTC. Encoded protein: CATSDGPSSGKTYEQYF.

This clonotype was seen a handful of times. V is TRBV13 and J is TRBJ2-7; D is tentatively TRBD1 or TRBD2 (5 bases each). Trimming pared 3 bases from V and 0 bases from J, leaving 9 bases between. There are 14 residues in the CDR3. From germline, CDR1 is PRHDT and CDR2 FYEKMQ (reference sequence). CDR3 region: CASSFWGSSYEQYF. The CDR3, as DNA: TGTGCCAGCAGCTTTTGGGGGAGCTCCTACGAGCAGTACTTC.

V and J are TRBV7-6 and TRBJ1-2; TRBD1 might be the D (5 bases). Germline CDR1 is SGHVS and CDR2 is FNYEAQ. V lost 5 bases, J lost 4 bases, and 20 bases lay in between. The CDR3 consists of 16 residues. The CDR3 DNA reads as TGTGCCAGCAGCCCACGGGGGTTGGGAACGATCTATGGCTACACCTTC. It yields the protein CASSPRGLGTIYGYTF. The full variable domain, rest sourced from reference TRBV7-6 and TRBJ1-2, is GAGVSQSPRYKVTKRGQDVALRCDPISGHVSLYWYRQALGQGPEFLTYFNYEAQQDKSGLPNDRFSAERPEGSISTLTIQRTEQRDSAMYRCASSPRGLGTIYGYTFGSGTRLTVV.